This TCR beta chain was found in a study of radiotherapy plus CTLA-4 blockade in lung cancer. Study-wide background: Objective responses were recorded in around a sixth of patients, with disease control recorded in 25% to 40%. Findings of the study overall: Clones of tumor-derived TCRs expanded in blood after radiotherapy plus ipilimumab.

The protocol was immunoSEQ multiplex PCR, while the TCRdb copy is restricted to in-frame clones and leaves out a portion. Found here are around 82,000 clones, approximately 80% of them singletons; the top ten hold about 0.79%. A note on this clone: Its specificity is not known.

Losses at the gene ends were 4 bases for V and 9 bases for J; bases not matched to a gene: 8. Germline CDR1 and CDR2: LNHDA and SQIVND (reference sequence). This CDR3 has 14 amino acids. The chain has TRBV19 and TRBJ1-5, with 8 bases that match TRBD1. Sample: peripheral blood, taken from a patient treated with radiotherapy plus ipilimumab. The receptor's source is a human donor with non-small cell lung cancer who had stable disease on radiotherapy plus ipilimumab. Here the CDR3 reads CASSTGTGPRPQHF. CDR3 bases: TGTGCCAGTAGTACCGGGACAGGTCCTAGGCCCCAGCATTTT.